The entry below describes one TCR beta chain. Assay: immunoSEQ multiplex PCR; the TCRdb copy retains only in-frame clones and omits some. This table holds about 200,000 clones, approximately 85% found once. The data derive from a study of blood T cell repertoires in COVID-19. For the study at large: Samples taken during acute and convalescent COVID-19 were collected in the United States, Italy and Spain. The analysed material was cDNA or gDNA that came from T cells, B-cell-depleted T cells, or PBMCs.

Participants spanned ages about 18 to 100 years and resided in over 20 US areas. Clinical history reported by participants formed the basis on which cohorts were assigned. V lost 5 bases and J lost 8; bases outside the gene matches: 10. There are 16 residues in the CDR3. The germline V gene has CDR1 MNHEY and CDR2 SVGEGT. The sample was PBMCs or T cells enriched from blood (not recorded which). J is TRBJ2-1 and V is TRBV6-2 or TRBV6-3; 12 nucleotides align to TRBD2. This TCR derives from a man in his forties with acute COVID-19. The CDR3 DNA reads as TGTGCCAGCAGTCGCCGCCTAGCGGGAGGGGGGGATGAGCAGTTCTTC. It yields the protein CASSRRLAGGGDEQFF.